These 8 T cell receptor beta chains came from one sample sequenced in a study of identical twins. TCRdb analysed the 5' RACE reads with MiXCR anew, one entry per CDR3 protein. The data contain under 450,000 distinct CDR3 sequences, around 20% of them seen just once; the ten biggest clones take up 9% to 15%. The material sequenced was naive T cells sorted from blood. The receptor set was obtained from a man between 50 and 59 years old in good health.

This clonotype was counted many times. The rearrangement links TRBV20-1 to TRBJ1-5; 8 nucleotides align to TRBD1. This CDR3 contains 14 residues. From germline, CDR1 is DFQATT and CDR2 SNEGSKA (reference sequence). The ends lost 5 bases at V and 2 bases at J; junction bases unmatched: 5. The CDR3 DNA reads as TGCAGTGCTTTGGACAGGGTCGGCAATCAGCCCCAGCATTTT. Translating it yields CSALDRVGNQPQHF.

The chain joins TRBV6-5 to TRBJ2-1; D call uncertain. From germline, CDR1 is MNHEY and CDR2 SVGAGI. V lost 6 bases, J lost 0 bases, and 18 bases lay in between. The length of the CDR3 is 17 residues. The CDR3: CASRLSTLPSSYNEQFF. DNA for the CDR3: TGTGCCAGCAGGTTATCTACTCTACCCTCCTCCTACAATGAGCAGTTCTTC.

This clonotype was detected ten times or more. This rearrangement joins TRBV9 to TRBJ2-5; D is uncertain. The CDR3 runs 15 residues. The V and J ends lost 2 bases and 1 base respectively, with 12 bases between them. The V gene's germline CDR1 is SGDLS and CDR2 YYNGEE. The CDR3 DNA follows: TGTGCCAGCAGCGTTTCTTCAGGACCCCAAGAGACCCAGTACTTC. It translates to CASSVSSGPQETQYF.

This clonotype appeared many times. This chain connects TRBV11-2 to TRBJ2-2; D may be TRBD1 (6 bases). This CDR3 comprises 15 residues. V shed 5 bases and J shed 0 bases, with 10 bases lying between them. Germline V CDR1 and CDR2: SGHAT, FQNNGV. DNA for the CDR3: TGTGCCAGCAGCCCCGGGACATCGAACACCGGGGAGCTGTTTTTT. This encodes CASSPGTSNTGELFF.

This clonotype was seen at least ten times. This sequence joins TRBV29-1 and TRBJ2-7; D is unresolved. From germline, CDR1 is SQVTM and CDR2 ANQGSEA. Trimming took 0 bases from V and 8 from J, leaving 14 bases between them. The CDR3 loop spans 13 amino acids. The CDR3 sequence is CSVEEKPPTKQYF. CDR3 nucleotide sequence: TGCAGCGTTGAAGAGAAACCCCCTACGAAGCAGTACTTC.

As DNA, the CDR3 is TGTGCCTGGACCAGGGGGTGGCCCCCAGTTGGTGGCTACACCTTC. This translates into CAWTRGWPPVGGYTF. This chain links TRBV30 with TRBJ1-2; TRBD1 matches at 7 bases. This CDR3 region has 15 residues. V gave up 4 bases and J gave up 7 bases; unmatched junction bases: 15. Germline loops: CDR1 GTSNPN, CDR2 SVGIG (reference sequence).

The J gene is TRBJ2-7, the V gene TRBV10-3; 10 bases align to TRBD1. Germline V CDR1 and CDR2: ENHRY, SYGVKD. The CDR3 is 16 residues long. Trimming at V came to 1 base and at J to 0 bases, leaving 3 bases not matched to a gene. CDR3 sequence (DNA): TGTGCCATCAGTGAGTGGGACAGGGGCCTCTCCTACGAGCAGTACTTC. Residues: CAISEWDRGLSYEQYF.

This clonotype occurred a few times. V is TRBV27 and J is TRBJ2-7, with D perhaps TRBD1 (6 bases). CDR1 and CDR2 from the germline V gene are MNHEY and SMNVEV (reference sequence). The CDR3 spans 17 residues. The ends were cut back, 0 bases at V and 0 bases at J, with 15 bases in the middle. CDR3 residues: CASSLSAGTPNSYEQYF. In DNA, the CDR3 is TGTGCCAGCAGTTTATCGGCCGGGACACCGAACTCCTACGAGCAGTACTTC.